These T cell receptor beta chains were read from a single sample in a study of CXCR3-negative and CXCR3-positive naive CD8 T cells. From the 5' RACE reads, TCRdb lists one entry per CDR3 protein and no DNA. Across 45,000 to 75,000 distinct CDR3 sequences, the top ten clones capture approximately 0.42% of the sample. Specimen: naive CXCR3- CD8+ T cells from blood. The receptor source for this set is a human donor in good health. Some clones in this sample may be carry-over from other donors' samples. The CDR3 runs from the conserved cysteine through the conserved F or W.

TRBJ2-7 | TRBV9 | CASSAGTTTFHEQYF
TRBJ2-3 | TRBV29-1 | CSVEEEGGQGATDTQYF
TRBJ2-7 | TRBV7-6 | CASRDGGSYEQYF
TRBJ1-2 | TRBV20-1 | CSARHGNKGIYGYTF
TRBJ2-7 | TRBV19 | CASSMAWTSPEQYF
TRBJ1-2 | TRBV7-9 | CASSLGGGGIDYGYTF
TRBJ2-7 | TRBV11-3 | CASSLVRADEQYF
TRBJ2-7 | TRBV2 | CASNTITYEQYF
TRBJ1-3 | TRBV28 | CASSFGSGNTIYF
TRBJ2-1 | TRBV12-3/TRBV12-4 | CASSFGGISYNEQFF
TRBJ2-1 | TRBV7-9 | CAIQQRVDYSSSYNEQFF
TRBJ1-1 | TRBV11-3 | CASSSSRGVRSEAFF
TRBJ2-1 | TRBV19 | CASTTTSGSLNEQFF
TRBJ1-1 | TRBV29-1 | CSVVTANTEAFF
TRBJ2-2 | TRBV7-9 | CASSPRGTDRPSNTGELFF
TRBJ1-1 | TRBV12-3/TRBV12-4 | CASSATGVTEAFF
TRBJ2-5 | TRBV12-3/TRBV12-4 | CASSLQDGETQYF
TRBJ2-1 | TRBV5-1 | CASSLHETGRVIEQFF
TRBJ1-3 | TRBV27 | CASSFTGTAGNTIYF
TRBJ2-7 | TRBV6-2/TRBV6-3 | CASSYYGQTSYEQYF
TRBJ2-1 | TRBV16 | CASSQFKGSGQFF
TRBJ2-5 | TRBV4-3 | CASSRLPGPQETQYF
TRBJ1-1 | TRBV20-1 | CSAWLAGPTEAFF
TRBJ1-5 | TRBV6-5 | CACRDRTFYGNQPQHF
TRBJ2-5 | TRBV7-8 | CASSLLTGRQETQYF
TRBJ2-2 | TRBV14 | CASSQDWGQAAGELFF
TRBJ2-7 | TRBV29-1 | CSGGQSSYEQYF
TRBJ1-2 | TRBV7-6 | CDSSPQGYGYTF
TRBJ2-7 | TRBV5-1 | CASSPAGGSAYEQYF
TRBJ2-1 | TRBV29-1 | CSVGEGTAEQFF
TRBJ1-4 | TRBV7-9 | CASSSYRAGDEKLFF
TRBJ2-7 | TRBV7-9 | CASSHPTDPYEQYF
TRBJ2-5 | TRBV10-2 | CASSKTSGGQETQYF
TRBJ1-5 | TRBV15 | CATSPTYSNQPQHF
TRBJ2-7 | TRBV4-3 | CASSQDHGESQYF
TRBJ1-6 | TRBV12-3/TRBV12-4 | CASSSINYNSPLHF
TRBJ1-5 | TRBV20-1 | CSARLKGAQPQHF